The sample holds a few counts of the clone carrying this TCR beta chain. Its antigen is currently unknown. This record comes from a study of T-cell memory formation after mild COVID-19. Across the study: TCR clustering was largely donor specific. Study-wide results and caveats: That cross-reactive memory joined was suggested by some responding clones appearing in pre-infection memory. Mainly CM and EM harbored the contracting CD4+ clones; mainly EMRA harbored the CD8+ ones.

Trimming pared 1 base from V and 3 bases from J, leaving 9 bases between. This CDR3 comprises 14 residues. CDR1 and CDR2 (germline): SEHNR, FQNEAQ (reference sequence). TCR alpha and TCR beta cDNA libraries carrying sample barcodes and UMIs were produced by 5'RACE using constant-segment primers. TCRdb re-analysed the 5' RACE reads in MiXCR, keeping a single row per CDR3 protein. The profile shows about 430,000 distinct CDR3 sequences, around 24% of them singletons. V is TRBV7-9 and J is TRBJ1-2, with a possible D match to TRBD1 (5 bases). What was sequenced was PBMCs or a T cell subset sorted from them (not recorded which). The source of this sequence is an adult woman who had mild COVID-19 (a few samples of this study predate the infection). Cell type and time point are not known. DNA of the CDR3: TGTGCCAGCAGCTTAGGAGCCAGGGACTATGGCTACACCTTC. Protein: CASSLGARDYGYTF.